Presented here are 25 T cell receptor beta chains from one specimen sequenced in a study of blood T cell repertoires in COVID-19. The method was immunoSEQ multiplex PCR; TCRdb's version includes in-frame clones alone and lacks a portion of them. The sample lists some 150,000 clones, roughly 85% occurring once. Input material: peripheral blood. The source of these receptors is a man between 40 and 49 years old with acute or convalescent COVID-19.

This clone was picked up one time. The V gene is TRBV2, the J gene TRBJ1-1; D is unresolved. Germline V gives CDR1 SNHLY, CDR2 FYNNEI. Trimming took 2 bases from V and 7 from J, leaving 26 bases between them. The length of the CDR3 is 18 residues. The CDR3, as DNA: TGTGCCAGCAGTGAACGGTCAGCGGATTCTTTCCGGCAATTTGAAGCTTTCTTT. This gives the protein CASSERSADSFRQFEAFF. Drawing the rest from reference TRBV2 and TRBJ1-1, the complete variable domain is EPEVTQTPSHQVTQMGQEVILRCVPISNHLYFYWYRQILGQKVEFLVSFYNNEISEKSEIFDDQFSVERPDGSNFTLKIRSTKLEDSAMYFCASSERSADSFRQFEAFFGQGTRLTVV.

In DNA, the CDR3 is TGTGCCAGCTCTCAAACAGGGGACGGTGGCTACACCTTC. Translating it yields CASSQTGDGGYTF. This chain connects TRBV18 to TRBJ1-2, with TRBD1 matching 7 bases. CDR3 length: 13 residues. The germline gives CDR1 KGHSH, CDR2 LQKENI. V shed 6 bases and J 7 bases; nucleotides not matched to a gene: 8.

This sequence joins TRBV9 and TRBJ2-7; 7 bases match TRBD1. The germline V gene encodes CDR1 SGDLS and CDR2 YYNGEE. The CDR3 is 14 amino acids. The V gene end was trimmed by 3 bases and the J gene end by 2 bases; junction bases not matched to a gene: 5. CDR3 residues: CASSANRGPYEQYF. CDR3 in DNA: TGTGCCAGCAGCGCAAACAGGGGACCCTACGAGCAGTACTTC.

Concerning this clone itself: One junction end does not reproduce the germline sequence, and a read error may be involved. The chain is built from TRBV7-7 and TRBJ2-2; 13 nucleotides line up with TRBD2. This CDR3 has 17 residues. Germline loops: CDR1 SSHAT, CDR2 FNYEAQ (reference sequence). The CDR3 DNA follows: TGTGCTAGCAGCTCATCCGGACTAGCGGGGGTCGGGGGGGAGCTGTTTTTT. Translation gives CASSSSGLAGVGGELFF.

V usage is TRBV7-2 and J usage is TRBJ2-3; D not resolved. The CDR3 sequence is 13 residues long. CDR1 and CDR2 from the germline V gene are SGHTA and FQGNSA. With 5 bases removed from V and 9 bases from J, the gap between germline ends came to 15 bases. CDR3 nucleotides: TGTGCCAGCAGCCCCCAACAGTGGTCGACGCAGTATTTT. It specifies CASSPQQWSTQYF.

This clone was seen only once. The J gene is TRBJ2-7, the V gene TRBV5-1; the D is unclear. The length of the CDR3 is 14 residues. V was shortened by 0 bases and J by 3 bases, with 10 bases between the two germline ends. Germline V CDR1 and CDR2: SGHRS, YFSETQ. The CDR3 DNA is TGCGCCAGCAGCTTGGCGGCAGGTCGCTACGAGCAGTACTTC. Translating it yields CASSLAAGRYEQYF. Filled out from reference TRBV5-1 and TRBJ2-7, the complete variable domain reads KAGVTQTPRYLIKTRGQQVTLSCSPISGHRSVSWYQQTPGQGLQFLFEYFSETQRNKGNFPGRFSGRQFSNSRSEMNVSTLELGDSALYLCASSLAAGRYEQYFGPGTRLTVT.

This chain joins TRBV3-1 (or the pseudogene TRBV3-2) and TRBJ2-3; 9 bases line up with TRBD2. V shed 5 bases and J 0 bases; nucleotides not matched to a gene: 6. CDR1 is LGHDT, CDR2 YNNKEL, per germline (reference sequence). The CDR3 sequence is 16 residues long. This CDR3 is CASSLRGGGSTDTQYF. The CDR3 DNA reads as TGTGCCAGCAGCTTGCGCGGGGGGGGAAGCACAGATACGCAGTATTTT.

This chain links TRBV10-3 with TRBJ2-2; perhaps TRBD1 as D (5 bases). CDR3 length equals 14 residues. Trimming shortened V by 6 bases and J by 2 bases, and 10 bases separated the two germline ends. Germline V gene data show CDR1 as ENHRY and CDR2 as SYGVKD. CDR3 residues: CAIRGAQNTGELFF. CDR3 sequence (DNA): TGTGCCATCAGAGGGGCCCAAAACACCGGGGAGCTGTTTTTT.

The CDR3 loop is CASSLMTGSNEQFF. CDR3 bases: TGCGCCAGCAGCTTGATGACAGGGTCTAATGAGCAGTTCTTC. The chain employs TRBV5-1 and TRBJ2-1, with 7 positions matching TRBD1. J was trimmed by 7 bases and V by 1 base; bases with no gene match: 5. CDR1 is SGHRS, CDR2 YFSETQ, per germline. CDR3 length equals 14 residues.

J is TRBJ2-1 and V is TRBV3-1 (or the pseudogene TRBV3-2), with TRBD2 matching over 12 bases. Trimming removed 2 bases from V and 6 bases from J; junction bases left unmatched: 2. CDR3 length equals 15 residues. The germline gives CDR1 LGHDT, CDR2 YNNKEL (reference sequence). Here the CDR3 DNA reads TGTGCCAGCAGCCAAATGACTAGCGGGGGCAATGAGCAGTTCTTC. This translates into CASSQMTSGGNEQFF.

This clone was recorded once. The rearrangement joins TRBV6-5 to TRBJ1-3; D not certain. Germline loops: CDR1 MNHEY, CDR2 SVGAGI. V lost 6 bases and J 0 bases, leaving 9 bases between the germline ends. The CDR3 is made up of 14 amino acids. The CDR3 coding sequence is TGTGCCAGCAGCGACAAGAGCTCTGGAAACACCATATATTTT. This translates into CASSDKSSGNTIYF.

The rearrangement links TRBV5-1 to TRBJ2-1; 8 bases map to TRBD1. CDR3 size: 15 residues. V shed 3 bases, J shed 7 bases, and the junction held 9 bases outside the gene matches. CDR1 is SGHRS, CDR2 YFSETQ, per germline. The CDR3 here is CASSSTGQGWNEQFF. The DNA of the CDR3 is TGCGCCAGCAGCTCGACCGGACAGGGTTGGAATGAGCAGTTCTTC.

The chain combines TRBV7-2 with TRBJ2-7; 9 nucleotides line up with TRBD2. There are 14 residues in the CDR3. The trim removed 5 bases at V and 2 bases at J, leaving 4 bases unmatched. CDR1 is SGHTA, CDR2 FQGNSA, per germline. Written as DNA, the CDR3 is TGTGCCAGCAGCCGGACTAGCGCAACCTACGAGCAGTACTTC. Its protein product is CASSRTSATYEQYF.

The V call is TRBV5-1, the J call TRBJ1-1, with a tentative D call TRBD1 (6 bases). The CDR3 is made up of 14 amino acids. The germline CDR1 and CDR2 sequences are SGHRS and YFSETQ. The V end lost 0 bases, the J end lost 7 bases, and 13 bases lay between the germline ends. The CDR3 protein is CASSLEQGVGEAFF. As DNA, the CDR3 is TGCGCCAGCAGCTTGGAACAGGGAGTAGGTGAAGCTTTCTTT.

This chain joins TRBV20-1 and TRBJ1-2; no clear D gene. V was cut by 6 bases and J by 9 bases, with 14 bases left in between. In germline, CDR1 is DFQATT, CDR2 SNEGSKA (reference sequence). There are 11 residues in the CDR3. The CDR3 nucleotides are TGCAGTGCCTCGTATGGGGAGAGCTACACCTTC. Its protein is CSASYGESYTF.

V is TRBV9 and J is TRBJ1-5; possible D gene TRBD1, 5 bases. Trimming shortened V by 5 bases and J by 5 bases, and 14 bases separated the two germline ends. Germline V CDR1 and CDR2: SGDLS, YYNGEE. CDR3 length: 14 residues. CDR3 nucleotide sequence: TGTGCCAGCAGTACCCAGGGTGGGGATCAGCCCCAGCATTTT. Encoded protein: CASSTQGGDQPQHF.

The J gene is TRBJ1-3, the V gene TRBV4-2, with D unresolved. V was cut by 0 bases and J by 3 bases, with 3 bases left in between. The CDR3 runs 13 residues. Germline lookup yields CDR1 LGHNA and CDR2 YNFKEQ. The CDR3 DNA follows: TGTGCCAGCAGCCAAGATCTTGGAAACACCATATATTTT. Translated: CASSQDLGNTIYF.

V and J are TRBV28 and TRBJ1-2; D gene unclear. The CDR3 sequence is 14 residues long. Trimming removed 5 bases from V and 3 bases from J, with 13 bases in between. CDR1 is MDHEN, CDR2 SYDVKM, per germline. CDR3 loop: CASSGPPPYYGYTF. The CDR3 DNA follows: TGTGCCAGCAGTGGGCCCCCTCCCTACTATGGCTACACCTTC.

The chain is built from TRBV7-2 and TRBJ2-2; D is possibly TRBD1 (6 bases). This CDR3 has 15 amino acids. V gave up 4 bases and J gave up 0 bases, with 9 bases separating them. The V gene's germline CDR1 is SGHTA and CDR2 FQGNSA. The CDR3 is CASSSRTANTGELFF. The CDR3 DNA reads TGTGCCAGCAGCTCCCGGACAGCGAACACCGGGGAGCTGTTTTTT.

The chain couples TRBV29-1 to TRBJ1-1, with D perhaps matching TRBD1 (6 bases). Germline V gene data show CDR1 as SQVTM and CDR2 as ANQGSEA. This CDR3 is 13 amino acids long. With 7 bases removed from V and 1 base from J, the gap between germline ends came to 13 bases. Here the CDR3 DNA reads TGCAGCGCGCGAACAGGGAGGAACACTGAAGCTTTCTTT. This codes for CSARTGRNTEAFF.

CDR3 sequence: CATSDLGRGTDTQYF. The CDR3 nucleotides read TGTGCCACCAGTGATTTAGGCAGGGGCACAGATACGCAGTATTTT. The chain has TRBV24-1 and TRBJ2-3; TRBD1 might be the D (5 bases). Trimming removed 1 base from V and 1 base from J, with 8 bases in between. Per the germline V gene, CDR1 is KGHDR and CDR2 is SFDVKD. The CDR3 has 15 amino acids.

This clone was found a few times. This chain joins TRBV7-9 and TRBJ2-5, with 8 bases aligning to TRBD1. CDR1 is SEHNR, CDR2 FQNEAQ, per germline (reference sequence). The CDR3 extends over 14 amino acids. The ends lost 3 bases at V and 4 bases at J; junction bases unmatched: 4. The CDR3 spells CASSFIRGRETQYF. CDR3 nucleotide sequence: TGTGCCAGCAGCTTTATCAGGGGGCGAGAGACCCAGTACTTC.

The rearrangement uses TRBV6-1 and TRBJ1-5; D not certain. Trimming took off 2 bases at V and 7 bases at J, with 12 bases between the two ends. In germline, CDR1 is MNHNS, CDR2 SASEGT. This CDR3 is built from 14 residues. The CDR3 reads CASSESQRVQPQHF. The CDR3 DNA sequence: TGTGCCAGCAGTGAATCACAGAGGGTACAGCCCCAGCATTTT.

The table lists this clone with a few counts. The genes are TRBV4-3 and TRBJ1-2; D perhaps matches TRBD1 (5 bases). CDR3 length equals 16 residues. The V and J ends lost 0 bases and 0 bases respectively, with 11 bases between them. CDR1 and CDR2 from the germline V gene are LGHNA and YSLEER. The CDR3 coding sequence is TGCGCCAGCAGCCAAGATCGGACGGGGGCTAACTATGGCTACACCTTC. Translated: CASSQDRTGANYGYTF.

This clone was observed once. The genes are TRBV24-1 and TRBJ1-5; 10 bases fit TRBD1. With V trimmed by 7 bases and J by 4 bases, 3 bases remained unmatched. This CDR3 is 14 amino acids long. Germline CDR1 KGHDR, CDR2 SFDVKD. This CDR3 reads CATRDRGGNQPQHF. The CDR3 DNA reads TGTGCCACCAGGGACAGGGGGGGTAATCAGCCCCAGCATTTT.